This T cell receptor beta chain was identified during a study of metastatic and nonmetastatic thyroid tumors. Study-wide results and limits: It was reportedly found that TCR beta diversity was significantly higher in malignant thyroid tumors than in benign nodules, a difference seen in both blood and tumor samples.

In germline, CDR1 is MNHNS, CDR2 SASEGT. CDR3 length: 16 amino acids. The table lists this clone with a few counts. What it recognizes is unknown. A junction end diverges from the germline sequence, so it may reflect a read error. All patients reached thyroid surgery having received no treatment beforehand. In the original analysis: Built for papillary thyroid cancer, a distant-metastasis classifier drew on CDR3 differences across clinicopathological groups. TCRdb reassembled clones from the PCR reads with MiXCR. Here the V and J calls rest on TCRdb's processing, not on the authors' analysis. The sample has 45,000 to 65,000 clones; approximately 22% are singletons.

Sample: blood. V is TRBV6-1 and J is TRBJ2-6; tentatively, D is TRBD1 (5 bases). The sequence was obtained from a female donor with papillary thyroid cancer or a benign thyroid nodule (not recorded which). Some clones in this sample may be carry-over from other donors' samples. The CDR3 DNA is TGTGCCAGCAGACCCGTGACAGAGTCTGGTGCCAACGTCCTGACTTTC. This codes for CASRPVTESGANVLTF.